This is a list of T cell receptor beta chains from one sample in a study of T cell responses to AZD1222 COVID-19 vaccine. Some clones are missing from TCRdb's copy, which holds only in-frame ones; the method was immunoSEQ multiplex PCR. Of 100,000 to 150,000 clones listed, about 89% are singletons. This sample comprised peripheral blood, obtained on day 0 of MenACWY control vaccination. These receptors originate from an adult in good health. Each CDR3 is given with its conserved first and last residue. A D gene is named only where the DNA matches it firmly. Clone size is given for some rows only: seen once, a few or many times, or a class if the clone is expanded.

d_gene	abundance	v_gene	j_gene	CDR3nt	CDR3aa
.	.	TRBV7-2	TRBJ1-3	TGTGCCAGCAGCTTAGCGAGTGGGTTGGGTGGAAACACCATATATTTT	CASSLASGLGGNTIYF
.	once	TRBV30	TRBJ2-2	TGTGCCTGGAGTGTAAAACCGGGCGGGGAGCTGTTTTTT	CAWSVKPGGELFF
TRBD2	once	TRBV5-4	TRBJ2-7	TGTGCCAGCAGTCTACTAGCGGGAAAGGGCAGCTACGAGCAGTACTTC	CASSLLAGKGSYEQYF
.	.	TRBV19	TRBJ1-5	TGTGCCAGTAGGGAGGGGACGAGGATTCAGCCCCAGCATTTT	CASREGTRIQPQHF
.	.	TRBV19	TRBJ2-1	TGTGCCAGTAGCCGGGACGAGTCCTACAATGAGCAGTTCTTC	CASSRDESYNEQFF
.	.	TRBV7-2	TRBJ2-7	TGTGCCAGCAGCTTAGTTGGCGGTATCGAGCAGTACTTC	CASSLVGGIEQYF
TRBD1	.	TRBV10-3	TRBJ1-1	TGTGCCATCAGTGACAGGGGGGGGAACACTGAAGCTTTCTTT	CAISDRGGNTEAFF
.	.	TRBV6-5	TRBJ2-1	TGTGCCAGCAGTTCCCACCCTCTAGCGTTGGGCAATGAGCAGTTCTTC	CASSSHPLALGNEQFF
.	.	TRBV6-2/TRBV6-3	TRBJ2-2	TGTGCCAGCAGCCTTGGGACCATCACCGGGGAGCTGTTTTTT	CASSLGTITGELFF
.	.	TRBV6-4	TRBJ2-1	TGTGCCAGCAGTGACCGAAACCTGTCGGAGTTCTTC	CASSDRNLSEFF
TRBD1	.	TRBV7-8	TRBJ1-5	TGTGCCAGCAGCCAGAGGGGGCAGGGCCGATATAGCAATCAGCCCCAGCATTTT	CASSQRGQGRYSNQPQHF
.	.	TRBV15	TRBJ2-7	TGTGCCACCAGCAGTGGCACCTCCTACGAGCAGTACTTC	CATSSGTSYEQYF
.	few	TRBV7-9	TRBJ1-1	TGTGCCAGCAGCTTAGAGACGAACACTGAAGCTTTCTTT	CASSLETNTEAFF
TRBD2	.	TRBV12-5	TRBJ2-3	TGTGCTAGTGGCCCCCCTCGGGCTAGCGGTAGCACAGATACGCAGTATTTT	CASGPPRASGSTDTQYF
.	.	TRBV3-1/TRBV3-2	TRBJ2-2	TGTGCCAGCAGCCATAAGTTTGTTGGGGAGCTGTTTTTT	CASSHKFVGELFF
TRBD1	.	TRBV15	TRBJ2-3	TGTGCCACCAGCAGAGGACAGGGTCGAGATACGCAGTATTTT	CATSRGQGRDTQYF
.	.	TRBV12-5	TRBJ1-5	TGTGCTAGTGGTTTGCTACCGGGGGGTAGCAATCAGCCCCAGCATTTT	CASGLLPGGSNQPQHF
.	.	TRBV10-1	TRBJ1-2	TGCGCCAGCCTGATCCCCCTGGACACCGGCAGTTCGCGAGTCACCTTC	CASLIPLDTGSSRVTF
TRBD1	.	TRBV27	TRBJ2-3	TGTGCCAGCAGTTCGAGGACAGGGCGCACAGATACGCAGTATTTT	CASSSRTGRTDTQYF
.	.	TRBV27	TRBJ2-7	TGTGCCAGCAGTTCGGGGCTACTCTACGAGCAGTACTTC	CASSSGLLYEQYF
.	.	TRBV9	TRBJ2-7	TGTGCCAGCAGCGTAGAATTAGGTGGGGGGTACGAGCAGTACTTC	CASSVELGGGYEQYF
.	.	TRBV6-5	TRBJ1-2	TGTGCCAGCAGCGACGTAGGAAACTATGGCTACACCTTC	CASSDVGNYGYTF
.	.	TRBV10-3	TRBJ1-3	TGTGCCATCAGGGCGGGACTCGTCTCTGGAAACACCATATATTTT	CAIRAGLVSGNTIYF
.	.	TRBV4-2	TRBJ2-3	TGTGCCAGCAGCCAAGAGGGGACGAGGACAGATACGCAGTATTTT	CASSQEGTRTDTQYF
TRBD2	once	TRBV7-6	TRBJ2-5	TGTGCCAGCAGCTCCTGGGGACTAGCGGGAGAAGAGACCCAGTACTTC	CASSSWGLAGEETQYF
TRBD1	once	TRBV7-6	TRBJ1-1	TGTGCCAGCAGCTTTGGGACAGGGAACACTGAAGCTTTCTTT	CASSFGTGNTEAFF
.	.	TRBV5-1	TRBJ1-2	TGCGCCAGCAGCACCACGGGGGAGTCTCTCTATGGCTACACCTTC	CASSTTGESLYGYTF
.	.	TRBV6-5	TRBJ1-1	TGTGCCAGCAGTTACAGGCGCCCCGTAGACACTGAAGCTTTCTTT	CASSYRRPVDTEAFF
.	.	TRBV7-2	TRBJ2-7	TGTGCCAGCAGCTGGAGTCGCGCCCTCGAGCAGTACTTC	CASSWSRALEQYF
.	.	TRBV27	TRBJ2-7	TGTGCCAGCAGTTCCGGGACTGAATTTTATGAGCAGTACTTC	CASSSGTEFYEQYF
TRBD2	.	TRBV7-2	TRBJ2-3	TGTGCCAGCAGCTTTTGGGCTAGCGGGAGAGGGAGCACAGATACGCAGTATTTT	CASSFWASGRGSTDTQYF
TRBD2	.	TRBV11-2	TRBJ2-7	TGTGCCAGCAGCCAAGGGACTAGCGGAAACCACGAGCAGTACTTC	CASSQGTSGNHEQYF
.	.	TRBV5-5	TRBJ1-1	TGTGCCAGCAGCTTGGCACAAGGAACAGGTGAAGCTTTCTTT	CASSLAQGTGEAFF
.	.	TRBV5-3	TRBJ2-7	TGTGCCAGAAGCTTGGGGCGTTGCGGAAAAACCTACGAGCAGTACTTC	CARSLGRCGKTYEQYF
.	.	TRBV5-1	TRBJ2-1	TGCGCCAGCAGCTTAACCCCGGGGGAGAACAATGAGCAGTTCTTC	CASSLTPGENNEQFF
.	.	TRBV10-3	TRBJ2-4	TGTGCCATCAGTGTCGGACTCCGGGAACAGAACATTCAGTACTTC	CAISVGLREQNIQYF
.	medium-sized	TRBV7-6	TRBJ1-5	TGTGCCAGCAGCTTAGGGGGATTTCAGCCCCAGCATTTT	CASSLGGFQPQHF
.	few	TRBV5-6	TRBJ2-3	TGTGCCAGCAGCTTTGAGGGGGATACGCAGTATTTT	CASSFEGDTQYF
.	once	TRBV6-4	TRBJ2-6	TGTGCCAGCAGTTTGGACTCTGGGGCCAACGTCCTGACTTTC	CASSLDSGANVLTF
.	.	TRBV5-4	TRBJ1-4	TGTGCCAGCAGCTTGCCCCGGCCGGGGACGCCGGAGAAACTGTTTTTT	CASSLPRPGTPEKLFF
.	.	TRBV5-5	TRBJ1-1	TGTGCCAGCAGCTCCTCCGGCGGGTTGAACACTGAAGCTTTCTTT	CASSSSGGLNTEAFF